These 11 T cell receptor beta chains were all obtained from the same sample, sequenced in a study of Ad26.COV2.S vaccination and SARS-CoV-2 variants. Stated treatment: about 20 received Ad26.COV2.S at low or high dose, single or two shots; 5 received placebo; per-sample allocation not given. Collection of the samples took place on day 63 after the first injection of vaccine or placebo. Measured with immunoSEQ multiplex PCR; TCRdb has only the in-frame clones, and not every one. The sample records roughly 390,000 clones, less than 90% being singletons. Sequenced here: peripheral blood, sampled in a trial of Ad26.COV2.S vaccine versus placebo. The receptors here all came from a person between 18 and 65 years old who received the Ad26.COV2.S COVID-19 vaccine or a placebo.

The chain has TRBV3-1 (or the pseudogene TRBV3-2) and TRBJ1-2; D is possibly TRBD1 (6 bases). V lost 2 bases and J 2 bases, leaving 12 bases between the germline ends. The CDR3 consists of 15 residues. The V gene's germline CDR1 is LGHDT and CDR2 YNNKEL (reference sequence). CDR3 coding DNA: TGTGCCAGCAGCCAACGGGGGCGAGACAACTATGGCTACACCTTC. It yields the protein CASSQRGRDNYGYTF.

This clone was counted a single time. The rearrangement joins TRBV5-1 to TRBJ2-2, with D maybe TRBD1 (6 bases). The CDR3 length is 14 residues. The ends were cut back, 8 bases at V and 6 bases at J, with 17 bases in the middle. Germline CDR1 SGHRS, CDR2 YFSETQ. The CDR3, as DNA: TGCGCCAGTACCCGGGACAATCTATCCGGGGAGCTGTTTTTT. Amino acids: CASTRDNLSGELFF.

The chain uses TRBV18 and TRBJ1-2; D gene ambiguous. Germline CDR1 is KGHSH and CDR2 is LQKENI. There are 17 residues in the CDR3. Trimming pared 4 bases from V and 3 bases from J, leaving 21 bases between. As DNA, the CDR3 is TGTGCCAGCTCACAGCGGACGGATCACTCTATGGACTATGGCTACACCTTC. Translation: CASSQRTDHSMDYGYTF.

The rearrangement joins TRBV7-2 to TRBJ1-1, with unresolved D. The CDR3 sequence is 15 residues long. Per the germline V gene, CDR1 is SGHTA and CDR2 is FQGNSA. V dropped 2 bases and J dropped 11 bases, with 21 bases sitting between them. The CDR3 reads CASSLYGERPGKAFF. CDR3 sequence (DNA): TGTGCCAGCAGCTTATACGGAGAGAGGCCGGGGAAGGCTTTCTTT.

The rearrangement uses TRBV7-9 and TRBJ2-2, with TRBD1 matching over 9 bases. V shed 4 bases and J 5 bases; nucleotides not matched to a gene: 5. CDR1 is SEHNR, CDR2 FQNEAQ, per germline (reference sequence). The CDR3 has 15 residues. CDR3 sequence reads: CASSSGQGRTGELFF. Written as DNA, the CDR3 is TGTGCCAGCAGCTCGGGACAGGGAAGGACCGGGGAGCTGTTTTTT.

This clone showed up just a few times. This sequence joins TRBV11-2 and TRBJ2-7; 8 positions match TRBD2. V shed 1 base, J shed 7 bases, and the junction held 6 bases outside the gene matches. The CDR3 is made up of 14 amino acids. Germline CDR1 is SGHAT and CDR2 is FQNNGV. In nucleotides, the CDR3 is TGTGCCAGCAGCTTAGTGCGGGGGGTATGGGAGCAGTACTTC. Amino acid sequence: CASSLVRGVWEQYF.

The chain has TRBV12-1 and TRBJ2-7. TRBV12-1 is deemed a pseudogene. CDR3 length: 12 amino acids. CDR3 sequence (DNA): TGTGCCAGCAGCTTTATGCTCTACGAGCAGTACTTC. Its protein is CASSFMLYEQYF.

The chain is built from TRBV6-6 and TRBJ1-2, with D perhaps matching TRBD1 (6 bases). Trimming stripped 4 bases from V and 6 bases from J, with 15 bases between. CDR1 and CDR2 (germline): MNHNY, SVGAGI (reference sequence). This CDR3 spans 14 amino acids. The DNA of the CDR3 is TGTGCCAGCAGTTGGGGGACATCAAGAGATGGCTACACCTTC. This gives the protein CASSWGTSRDGYTF.

The chain joins TRBV5-1 to TRBJ1-3; D not resolved. The V gene lost 4 bases and the J gene lost 1 base, with 12 bases spanning the gap. The CDR3 has 15 residues. The germline gives CDR1 SGHRS, CDR2 YFSETQ. CDR3 sequence: CASSPGGRSGNTIYF. The CDR3, as DNA: TGCGCCAGCAGCCCCGGTGGCAGATCTGGAAACACCATATATTTT.

The chain links TRBV4-1 to TRBJ1-1; D not certain. The germline CDR1 and CDR2 sequences are MGHRA and YSYEKL. The CDR3 has 13 amino acids. V dropped 4 bases and J dropped 2 bases, with 8 bases sitting between them. CDR3 sequence: CASSPGVNTEAFF. In nucleotides, the CDR3 is TGCGCCAGCAGCCCAGGAGTAAACACTGAAGCTTTCTTT.

The CDR3 coding sequence is TGTGCCAGCCAGGGTGTGGACGGCACAGATACGCAGTATTTT. Translated: CASQGVDGTDTQYF. The genes are TRBV7-2 and TRBJ2-3; D may be TRBD1 (5 bases). Germline V gene sequence: CDR1 SGHTA, CDR2 FQGNSA. This CDR3 spans 14 amino acids. V was shortened by 8 bases and J by 1 base, with 13 bases between the two germline ends.